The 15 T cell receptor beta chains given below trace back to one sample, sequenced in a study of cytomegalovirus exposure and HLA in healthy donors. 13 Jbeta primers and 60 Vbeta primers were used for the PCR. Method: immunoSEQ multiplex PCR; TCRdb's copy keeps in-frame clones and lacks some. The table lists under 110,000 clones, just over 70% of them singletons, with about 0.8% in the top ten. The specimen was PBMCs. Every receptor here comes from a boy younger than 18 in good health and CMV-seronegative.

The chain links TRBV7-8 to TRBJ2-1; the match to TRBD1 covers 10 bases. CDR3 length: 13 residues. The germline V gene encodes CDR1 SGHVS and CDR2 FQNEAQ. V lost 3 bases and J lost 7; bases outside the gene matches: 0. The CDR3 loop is CASSLDRGNEQFF. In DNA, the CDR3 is TGTGCCAGCAGCTTGGACAGGGGGAATGAGCAGTTCTTC.

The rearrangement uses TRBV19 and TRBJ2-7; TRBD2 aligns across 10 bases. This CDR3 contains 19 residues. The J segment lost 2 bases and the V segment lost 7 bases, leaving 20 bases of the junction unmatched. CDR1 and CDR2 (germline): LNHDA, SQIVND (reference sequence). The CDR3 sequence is CASTPTGTGSSGSPYEQYF. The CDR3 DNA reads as TGTGCCAGTACCCCAACCGGGACAGGTTCTAGCGGGAGCCCCTACGAGCAGTACTTC.

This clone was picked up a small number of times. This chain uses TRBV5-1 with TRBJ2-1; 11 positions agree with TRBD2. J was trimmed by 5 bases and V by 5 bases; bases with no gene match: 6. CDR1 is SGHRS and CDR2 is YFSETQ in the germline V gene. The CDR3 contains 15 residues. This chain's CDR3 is CASSRGLAGHNEQFF. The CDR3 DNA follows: TGCGCCAGCAGTCGCGGACTAGCGGGCCACAATGAGCAGTTCTTC.

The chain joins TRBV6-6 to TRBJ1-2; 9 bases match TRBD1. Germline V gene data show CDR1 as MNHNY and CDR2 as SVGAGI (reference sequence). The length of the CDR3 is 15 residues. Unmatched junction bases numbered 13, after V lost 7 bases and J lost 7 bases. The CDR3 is CASTRDRVSRTGYTF. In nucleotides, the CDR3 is TGTGCCAGCACCAGGGACAGGGTTTCAAGAACTGGCTACACCTTC.

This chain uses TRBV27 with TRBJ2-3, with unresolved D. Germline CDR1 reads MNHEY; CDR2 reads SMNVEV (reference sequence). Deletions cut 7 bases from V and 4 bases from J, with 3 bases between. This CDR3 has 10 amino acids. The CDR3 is CASTSDTQYF. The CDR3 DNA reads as TGTGCCAGCACCTCAGATACGCAGTATTTT.

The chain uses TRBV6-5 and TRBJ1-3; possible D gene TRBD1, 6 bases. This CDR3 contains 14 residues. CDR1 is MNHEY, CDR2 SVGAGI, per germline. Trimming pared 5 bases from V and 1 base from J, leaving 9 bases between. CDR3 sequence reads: CASSRTGSGNTIYF. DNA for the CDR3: TGTGCCAGCAGTCGAACAGGGTCTGGAAACACCATATATTTT.

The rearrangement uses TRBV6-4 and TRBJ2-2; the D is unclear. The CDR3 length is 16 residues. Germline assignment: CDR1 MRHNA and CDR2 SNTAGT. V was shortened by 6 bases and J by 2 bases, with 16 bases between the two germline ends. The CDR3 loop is CASSPTDSFNTGELFF. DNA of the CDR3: TGTGCCAGCAGCCCGACCGACTCTTTTAACACCGGGGAGCTGTTTTTT.

The CDR3 DNA follows: TGTGCCATCAGTGAGGTGACAGGGCTCTACACCTTC. Residues: CAISEVTGLYTF. The chain couples TRBV10-3 to TRBJ1-2; TRBD1 aligns across 7 bases. The CDR3 is 12 amino acids. Trimming took 2 bases from V and 10 from J; bases not matched to a gene: 4. The germline CDR1 and CDR2 sequences are ENHRY and SYGVKD.

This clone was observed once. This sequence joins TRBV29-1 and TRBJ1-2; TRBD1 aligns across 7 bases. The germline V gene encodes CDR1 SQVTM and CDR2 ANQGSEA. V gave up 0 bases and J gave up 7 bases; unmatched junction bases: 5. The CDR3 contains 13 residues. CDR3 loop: CSVEDQGEAGYTF. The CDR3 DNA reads TGCAGCGTTGAAGATCAGGGGGAGGCTGGCTACACCTTC.

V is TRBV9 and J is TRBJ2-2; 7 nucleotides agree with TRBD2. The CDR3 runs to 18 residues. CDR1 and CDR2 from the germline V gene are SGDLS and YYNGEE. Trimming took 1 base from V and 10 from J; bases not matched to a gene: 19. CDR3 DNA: TGTGCCAGCAGCGTATCCGGCACTCAAGGACTAGTTCCTGAGGAGCTGTTTTTT. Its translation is CASSVSGTQGLVPEELFF.

DNA of the CDR3: TGCAGCGTCATGAGACAGGGGAGGTCTGAAGCTTTCTTT. Its translation: CSVMRQGRSEAFF. J is TRBJ1-1 and V is TRBV29-1, with TRBD1 matching 8 bases. The CDR3 is made up of 13 amino acids. Unmatched junction bases numbered 9, after V lost 6 bases and J lost 6 bases. Per germline, CDR1 SQVTM and CDR2 ANQGSEA.

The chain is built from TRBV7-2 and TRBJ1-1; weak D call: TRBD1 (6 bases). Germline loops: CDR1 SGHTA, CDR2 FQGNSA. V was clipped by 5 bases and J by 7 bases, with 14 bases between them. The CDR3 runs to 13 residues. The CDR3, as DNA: TGTGCCAGCAGCCCCGACAGGCAACTTGAAGCTTTCTTT. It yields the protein CASSPDRQLEAFF.

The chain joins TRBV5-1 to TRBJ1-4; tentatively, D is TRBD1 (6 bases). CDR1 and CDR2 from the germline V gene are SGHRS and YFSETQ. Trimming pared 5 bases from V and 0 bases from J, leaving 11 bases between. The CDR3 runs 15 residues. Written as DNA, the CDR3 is TGCGCCAGCAGGCGAGGACAGTCAACTAATGAAAAACTGTTTTTT. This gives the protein CASRRGQSTNEKLFF.

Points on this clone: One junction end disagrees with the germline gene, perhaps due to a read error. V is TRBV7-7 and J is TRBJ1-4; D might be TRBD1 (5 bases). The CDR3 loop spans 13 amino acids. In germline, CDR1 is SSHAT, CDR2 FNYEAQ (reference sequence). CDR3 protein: CASSRRGNEKLFF. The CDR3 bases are TGTGCTAGCAGCCGGAGGGGAAATGAAAAACTGTTTTTT.

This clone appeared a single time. The DNA for the CDR3 is TGCGCCAGCAGCCCCTCGACAGGAAGAGCTAACTATGGCTACACCTTC. Encoded protein: CASSPSTGRANYGYTF. The rearrangement joins TRBV4-1 to TRBJ1-2; TRBD1 might be the D (6 bases). This CDR3 region has 16 residues. Looked up from germline, CDR1 is MGHRA and CDR2 is YSYEKL. V lost 4 bases, J lost 0 bases, and 15 bases lay in between.